Listed below are T cell receptor beta chains from one sample, sequenced in a study of T cells after yellow fever vaccination. TCRdb re-called the 5' RACE reads with MiXCR, one entry per CDR3 protein. The repertoire holds tens of thousands of distinct CDR3 sequences, with just under 8% as singletons. The sequencing used CD8+ T cells sorted from PBMCs, collected on the day of the yellow fever booster vaccination. These TCRs come from a man aged 30-40 years who received the YFV17D yellow fever vaccine. The conserved cysteine and the conserved F or W are not part of the CDR3 here.

>TRBJ2-3|TRBV6-1
ASRTGAGPSDTQY
>TRBJ2-7|TRBV5-1
ASSLAPDGHEQY
>TRBJ1-1|TRBV6-1
ATYGTGGIEAF
>TRBJ2-7|TRBV2
ASVADSYEQY
>TRBJ2-5|TRBV12-3/TRBV12-4
ASRPGHSQETQY
>TRBJ1-1|TRBV4-3
ASSQVESRFLEAF
>TRBJ2-3|TRBV7-2
ASSPEMSAVTDTQY
>TRBJ2-1|TRBV24-1
ATRWTRRHEQF
>TRBJ2-3|TRBV7-9
AVNDAGAATDTQY
>TRBJ2-1|TRBV12-3/TRBV12-4
ASIQAGTSSYNEQF
>TRBJ1-4|TRBV7-8
ASRPRDSTNEKLF
>TRBJ1-2|TRBV7-8
ASSLAEEGGGTNYGYT
>TRBJ2-3|TRBV6-5
ASSSKDTQY
>TRBJ2-2|TRBV10-2
ASSPVAGVAGELF
>TRBJ2-7|TRBV20-1
SARDSTPLQY
>TRBJ2-1|TRBV7-6
ASSLMAGELNEQF
>TRBJ2-5|TRBV5-1
ASRPAQVDGETQY
>TRBJ2-5|TRBV19
ASSIEETQY
>TRBJ1-4|TRBV4-3
ASSQIEGFSNEKLF
>TRBJ2-7|TRBV7-2
ASSFSGKPYEQY
>TRBJ1-1|TRBV20-1
SASYGPGAEAF
>TRBJ2-3|TRBV12-3/TRBV12-4
ASSSALAGVADTQY
>TRBJ2-3|TRBV20-1
SGATRTESTDTQY
>TRBJ2-7|TRBV29-1
SVERGRGSYEQY
>TRBJ2-7|TRBV2
ASTEYGPLNEQY
>TRBJ2-3|TRBV18
ASSPAGVGTDTQY
>TRBJ1-2|TRBV6-1
ASRSGTLNVGYT
>TRBJ2-3|TRBV20-1
SAETGGVRDTQY
>TRBJ2-5|TRBV28
ASRKGLLQETQY
>TRBJ2-7|TRBV6-5
ASSYGQTYEQY
>TRBJ2-7|TRBV3-1
ASSGQGPNEQY
>TRBJ2-7|TRBV14
ASSQWGQGPYEQY
>TRBJ1-3|TRBV12-3/TRBV12-4
ASSFGRTGNTIY
>TRBJ2-7|TRBV19
ASSQLVGPDFYYEQY
>TRBJ2-1|TRBV7-9
ASGEQF
>TRBJ2-5|TRBV13
ASSFRDPQETQY
>TRBJ2-7|TRBV9
ASSVADGSYEQY
>TRBJ2-7|TRBV11-2
ASQDTGPLEKY
>TRBJ2-7|TRBV20-1
SARLAGTYEQY
>TRBJ2-3|TRBV28
ASSLSDTQY
>TRBJ2-5|TRBV7-2
ASSSTGGEETQY
>TRBJ2-1|TRBV12-5
ASGLVLDSGGNNEQF
>TRBJ2-3|TRBV2
ASSILGADTQY
>TRBJ2-2|TRBV20-1
SAERRVGELF
>TRBJ2-7|TRBV28
ASSLGGGYEQY
>TRBJ1-6|TRBV4-3
ASSQDALRGLNNSPLH
>TRBJ1-2|TRBV14
ASSQDYNSALGGYT